A single TCR beta chain is shown here with its context. Sequenced by immunoSEQ multiplex PCR; TCRdb stores in-frame clones only, minus some. The data hold approximately 61,000 clones, with 75% to 95% observed a single time. V dropped 2 bases and J dropped 7; count of bases not matched to a gene: 8. The germline V gene encodes CDR1 SGHKS and CDR2 YYEKEE (reference sequence). This CDR3 region has 15 residues. The data derive from a study of T cell changes during pregnancy in multiple sclerosis. The sequences come from peripheral blood, collected after pregnancy. The TCR originated in a female donor in good health, enrolled as a control in a pregnancy study. V gene TRBV5-5 combines with J gene TRBJ2-1; 8 nucleotides match TRBD2. The CDR3 DNA sequence: TGTGCCAGCAGCTTTAGCGGGAACCCCCGGAATGAGCAGTTCTTC. Amino acid sequence: CASSFSGNPRNEQFF.